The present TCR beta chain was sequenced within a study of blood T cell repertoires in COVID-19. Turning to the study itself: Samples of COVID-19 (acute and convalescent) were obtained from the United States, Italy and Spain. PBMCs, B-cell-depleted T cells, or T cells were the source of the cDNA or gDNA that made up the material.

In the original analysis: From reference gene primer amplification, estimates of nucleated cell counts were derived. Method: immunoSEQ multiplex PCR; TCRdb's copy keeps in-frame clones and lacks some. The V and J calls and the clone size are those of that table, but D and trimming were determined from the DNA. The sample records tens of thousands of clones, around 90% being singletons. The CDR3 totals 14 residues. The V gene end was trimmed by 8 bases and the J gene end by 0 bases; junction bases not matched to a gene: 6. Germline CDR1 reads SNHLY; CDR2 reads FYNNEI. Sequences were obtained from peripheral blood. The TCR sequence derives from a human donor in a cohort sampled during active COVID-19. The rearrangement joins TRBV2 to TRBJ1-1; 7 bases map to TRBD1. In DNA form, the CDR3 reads TGTGCCAGCGAAGGACAGGTGATGAACACTGAAGCTTTCTTT. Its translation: CASEGQVMNTEAFF.